The clone carrying this T cell receptor beta chain is termed medium-sized. Antigen: not known. Sequencing used immunoSEQ multiplex PCR; TCRdb keeps in-frame clones, though not all of them. The sample holds tens of thousands of clones, 75% to 90% seen once. The sample originates from a study of T cell responses to AZD1222 COVID-19 vaccine. Findings of the study overall: Clonal diversity may have been underestimated in mostly white British donors. Compared with day 0, the breadth and depth of the Spike-specific TCR repertoire rose significantly after two doses of AZD1222. Only after the peak T cell response were repertoires sampled. As reported, nearly half of all spike-specific TCRs target variant regions that are unmutated.

This CDR3 comprises 14 residues. Germline lookup yields CDR1 SGHDN and CDR2 FVKESK. V was clipped by 1 base and J by 4 bases, with 10 bases between them. Specimen: peripheral blood, collected 28 days after the second AZD1222 dose. The TCR originated in an adult who received the AZD1222 COVID-19 vaccine. The rearrangement uses TRBV14 and TRBJ2-5; D possibly corresponds to TRBD1 (6 bases). CDR3 amino acids: CASSQVTGIETQYF. Written as DNA, the CDR3 is TGTGCCAGCAGCCAAGTAACAGGGATAGAGACCCAGTACTTC.